The 6 T cell receptor beta chains presented below share a single source sample, sequenced in a study of early T cells in non-severe SARS-CoV-2 infection. One entry per CDR3 protein, called by TCRdb with MiXCR from the 5' RACE reads. The repertoire holds tens of thousands of distinct CDR3 sequences, with around 4.5% as singletons. This specimen consisted of whole blood, obtained at baseline. The receptors here all came from an adult who was a healthcare worker with PCR-confirmed SARS-CoV-2 infection or an uninfected control (not recorded which).

This clonotype was counted at least ten times. The chain is built from TRBV30 and TRBJ2-5; the D gene is possibly TRBD2 (5 bases). The germline gives CDR1 GTSNPN, CDR2 SVGIG (reference sequence). This CDR3 comprises 15 residues. V shed 6 bases and J shed 2 bases, with 19 bases lying between them. This CDR3 reads CACQPGGSRQETQYF. CDR3 sequence (DNA): TGTGCCTGCCAACCGGGTGGGAGCCGGCAAGAGACCCAGTACTTC.

There are many counts of this clonotype. The CDR3 is CASSEAGGEYEQYF. The CDR3 bases are TGTGCCAGCAGTGAAGCCGGTGGGGAGTACGAGCAGTACTTC. This chain uses TRBV6-1 with TRBJ2-7; possibly TRBD2 for D (5 bases). Per germline, CDR1 MNHNS and CDR2 SASEGT. V lost 0 bases, J lost 4 bases, and 10 bases lay in between. The CDR3 runs to 14 residues.

This clonotype was found many times. The chain couples TRBV6-1 to TRBJ2-3; no clear D gene. Germline V gene sequence: CDR1 MNHNS, CDR2 SASEGT. Trimming removed 3 bases at V and 0 bases at J, with 10 bases between. This CDR3 is 15 amino acids long. The CDR3 loop is CASSEQPVSTDTQYF. CDR3 DNA sequence: TGTGCCAGCAGTGAGCAGCCCGTGAGCACAGATACGCAGTATTTT.

This clonotype was detected many times. The chain links TRBV12-3 or TRBV12-4 to TRBJ1-6; tentative D call: TRBD1 (5 bases). V lost 7 bases and J 10 bases, leaving 17 bases between the germline ends. The CDR3 is made up of 14 amino acids. The CDR3 spells CASTPGALYSPLHF. For the CDR3, the DNA is TGTGCCAGCACCCCTGGGGCCTTGTACTCACCCCTCCACTTT.

This clonotype was detected many times. This chain connects TRBV20-1 to TRBJ2-7; no reliable D call. The germline CDR1 and CDR2 sequences are DFQATT and SNEGSKA (reference sequence). This CDR3 comprises 14 residues. Trimming shortened V by 3 bases and J by 1 base, and 13 bases separated the two germline ends. CDR3 loop: CSARGSTQSYEQYF. In DNA form, the CDR3 reads TGCAGTGCTAGGGGCTCCACCCAATCCTACGAGCAGTACTTC.

This clonotype has only a few counts. The chain links TRBV29-1 to TRBJ2-3, with 12 nucleotides matching TRBD2. The CDR3 totals 19 residues. Looked up from germline, CDR1 is SQVTM and CDR2 is ANQGSEA. Trimming at V came to 5 bases and at J to 1 base, leaving 16 bases not matched to a gene. The CDR3 DNA reads TGCAGCGTTTCCTTGACAACCTCCGGGACTAGCGGGCGCACAGATACGCAGTATTTT. It codes for CSVSLTTSGTSGRTDTQYF.